These T cell receptor beta chains were read from a single sample in a study of T cells in Graves' hyperthyroidism and ophthalmopathy. TCRdb ran MiXCR on the multiplex PCR reads and lists one entry per CDR3 protein. The repertoire includes 640,000 or so distinct CDR3 sequences, under 15% of them detected once, and roughly 4.5% sits in the top ten. Material: blood. Receptors originate from a middle-aged woman with Graves' ophthalmopathy. The CDR3 runs from the conserved cysteine through the conserved F or W. The D gene is left open where the match is weak. Size values are once, few and many counts, or a class for expanded clones, and some rows have none.

D: -
J: TRBJ1-1
length: 14
size: -
V: TRBV15
DNA: TGTGCCACCAGCAGAGACCCCGGGGTCACTGAAGCTTTCTTT
CDR3: CATSRDPGVTEAFF

D: TRBD2
J: TRBJ2-7
length: 16
size: many
V: TRBV6-2/TRBV6-3
DNA: TGTGCCAGCAGTTACTCTGGACTAGCGGTCTACTACGAGCAGTACTTC
CDR3: CASSYSGLAVYYEQYF

D: -
J: TRBJ1-3
length: 14
size: many
V: TRBV28
DNA: TGTGCCAGCACCGGCGTGAACTCTGGAAACACCATATATTTT
CDR3: CASTGVNSGNTIYF

D: -
J: TRBJ2-5
length: 14
size: -
V: TRBV2
DNA: TGTGCCAGCAGTGTACAGGGTACATCGGAGACCCAGTACTTC
CDR3: CASSVQGTSETQYF

D: TRBD1
J: TRBJ1-2
length: 15
size: many
V: TRBV7-9
DNA: TGTGCCAGCAGCCAGACAGGGGTTTTCACCTATGGCTACACCTTC
CDR3: CASSQTGVFTYGYTF

D: TRBD2
J: TRBJ2-5
length: 15
size: many
V: TRBV2
DNA: TGTGCCAGCAGTGAGGGGGGGACTCTGGGAGAGACCCAGTACTTC
CDR3: CASSEGGTLGETQYF

D: -
J: TRBJ1-1
length: 13
size: many
V: TRBV12-3/TRBV12-4
DNA: TGTGCCAGCAGTTTTACAGAGAACACTGAAGCTTTCTTT
CDR3: CASSFTENTEAFF

D: TRBD1
J: TRBJ1-2
length: 15
size: many
V: TRBV19
DNA: TGTGCCAGTAGGGCCGGGACAGGGGGCGACTATGGCTACACCTTC
CDR3: CASRAGTGGDYGYTF

D: -
J: TRBJ2-7
length: 15
size: -
V: TRBV27
DNA: TGTGCCAGCAGTTTCGTCAGGGAGAGCTCCTACGAGCAGTACTTC
CDR3: CASSFVRESSYEQYF

D: TRBD1
J: TRBJ2-2
length: 16
size: -
V: TRBV18
DNA: TGTGCCAGCTCACCACCCGGGACAGAGAACACCGGGGAGCTGTTTTTT
CDR3: CASSPPGTENTGELFF

D: TRBD1
J: TRBJ2-4
length: 15
size: few
V: TRBV28
DNA: TGTGCCAGCAGCCCCCAGGGGGCGACCAAAAACATTCAGTACTTC
CDR3: CASSPQGATKNIQYF

D: TRBD1
J: TRBJ2-7
length: 14
size: many
V: TRBV7-9
DNA: TGTGCCAGCAGCATCGGACAGGGTCTCGACGAGCAGTACTTC
CDR3: CASSIGQGLDEQYF